The 24 T cell receptor beta chains reported below all come from one sample, sequenced in a study of T cell responses to AZD1222 COVID-19 vaccine. Profiled with immunoSEQ multiplex PCR; TCRdb holds only in-frame clones, not every one. Of around 100,000 clones in the sample, roughly 88% were seen once. Sequenced here: peripheral blood, sampled on day 0 of AZD1222 vaccination. The receptors shown here come from an adult in good health.

The gene calls are TRBV10-3 and TRBJ1-1, with 11 bases fitting TRBD1. CDR1 ENHRY and CDR2 SYGVKD come from the germline V gene. With V trimmed by 7 bases and J by 1 base, 2 bases remained unmatched. This CDR3 contains 14 residues. The CDR3 DNA is TGTGCCATCACCGGACAGGGGGCGAACACTGAAGCTTTCTTT. Its protein is CAITGQGANTEAFF.

The chain couples TRBV3-1 (or the pseudogene TRBV3-2) to TRBJ1-1; D is undetermined. Trimming stripped 4 bases from V and 6 bases from J, with 12 bases between. This CDR3 is 13 amino acids long. Germline CDR1 is LGHDT and CDR2 is YNNKEL (reference sequence). CDR3 region: CASSRLGSPEAFF. The CDR3 region has the DNA TGTGCCAGCAGCCGCCTGGGCTCTCCTGAAGCTTTCTTT.

J is TRBJ1-5 and V is TRBV28, with 10 nucleotides matching TRBD1. Per the germline V gene, CDR1 is MDHEN and CDR2 is SYDVKM. Germline trimming cut 3 bases from V and 7 bases from J; bases unmatched to any gene: 6. The CDR3 covers 15 residues. The CDR3 loop reads CASSFWDRGEQPQHF. The CDR3 DNA follows: TGTGCCAGCAGTTTTTGGGACAGGGGAGAGCAGCCCCAGCATTTT.

V usage is TRBV30 and J usage is TRBJ1-2; 7 nucleotides agree with TRBD1. The CDR3 is made up of 15 amino acids. V shed 1 base and J 4 bases; nucleotides not matched to a gene: 9. Germline values: CDR1 GTSNPN, CDR2 SVGIG (reference sequence). The CDR3 spells CAWSAPDRRSYGYTF. The CDR3 DNA reads as TGTGCCTGGAGTGCCCCGGACAGGAGGAGCTATGGCTACACCTTC.

The chain is built from TRBV5-1 and TRBJ1-1; tentatively, D is TRBD1 (6 bases). V dropped 5 bases and J dropped 7 bases, with 15 bases sitting between them. CDR1 is SGHRS, CDR2 YFSETQ, per germline. The CDR3 is 13 amino acids. CDR3 bases: TGCGCCAGCAGTCCCGGACAGCCTTATGAAGCTTTCTTT. Protein: CASSPGQPYEAFF.

The chain is built from TRBV4-3 and TRBJ1-1, with 8 bases that match TRBD1. Trimming removed 0 bases from V and 10 bases from J; junction bases left unmatched: 16. Germline CDR1 reads LGHNA; CDR2 reads YSLEER. This CDR3 spans 17 amino acids. The DNA for the CDR3 is TGCGCCAGCAGCCAAGACCCCCCGACAGGGGCGTCTGTTAGAGCTTTCTTT. Protein: CASSQDPPTGASVRAFF.

This clone was counted once. J is TRBJ1-5 and V is TRBV28; a possible D gene is TRBD1 (5 bases). Germline CDR1 reads MDHEN; CDR2 reads SYDVKM. V shed 1 base and J shed 11 bases, with 15 bases lying between them. This CDR3 has 14 residues. The DNA for the CDR3 is TGTGCCAGCAGTTTATATGCCAGGGAACGGACCCAGCATTTT. Its protein is CASSLYARERTQHF.

This chain uses TRBV6-5 with TRBJ1-4; 7 bases are shared with TRBD1. V lost 6 bases to trimming and J lost 5 bases; unmatched junction nucleotides: 9. CDR1 is MNHEY, CDR2 SVGAGI, per germline. The CDR3 loop spans 15 amino acids. CDR3 bases: TGTGCCAGCAGCTTGACCGGGACAGTGAATGAAAAACTGTTTTTT. It encodes CASSLTGTVNEKLFF.

The chain combines TRBV6-5 with TRBJ2-7; D remains unclear. Per the germline V gene, CDR1 is MNHEY and CDR2 is SVGAGI. This CDR3 is built from 10 residues. V lost 10 bases to trimming and J lost 3 bases, with 7 bases between them. The CDR3 spells CATGGYEQYF. The CDR3 region has the DNA TGTGCCACCGGCGGCTACGAGCAGTACTTC.

This clone was recorded once. The V gene is TRBV27, the J gene TRBJ1-6; TRBD1 aligns across 7 bases. This CDR3 region has 14 residues. Germline-derived CDR1 and CDR2 are MNHEY and SMNVEV (reference sequence). The V gene end was trimmed by 5 bases and the J gene end by 10 bases; junction bases not matched to a gene: 8. CDR3 region: CASSQTGSRSPLHF. The CDR3 nucleotides read TGTGCCAGCAGTCAGACAGGGTCCCGCTCACCCCTCCACTTT.

The genes are TRBV9 and TRBJ1-1; TRBD1 matches at 8 bases. Germline V gene data show CDR1 as SGDLS and CDR2 as YYNGEE. Trimming took 3 bases from V and 5 from J; bases not matched to a gene: 3. The CDR3 contains 13 residues. The CDR3 DNA follows: TGTGCCAGCAGCGAACACAGGGGGACTGAAGCTTTCTTT. Amino acids: CASSEHRGTEAFF.

The V call is TRBV7-2, the J call TRBJ1-1; D is unclear. CDR3 size: 12 residues. Trimming shortened V by 5 bases and J by 8 bases, and 12 bases separated the two germline ends. Germline assignment: CDR1 SGHTA and CDR2 FQGNSA. The CDR3 spells CASSTYQEEAFF. CDR3 nucleotide sequence: TGTGCCAGCAGCACTTACCAGGAGGAAGCTTTCTTT.

This chain connects TRBV5-5 to TRBJ1-2; 7 positions match TRBD1. CDR3 length: 14 residues. V shed 4 bases and J 4 bases; nucleotides not matched to a gene: 7. Per germline, CDR1 SGHKS and CDR2 YYEKEE (reference sequence). In DNA, the CDR3 is TGTGCCAGCAGCCCGGGACAGCCTGTCTATGGCTACACCTTC. Translated: CASSPGQPVYGYTF. The full variable domain, with the rest looked up from reference TRBV5-5 and TRBJ1-2, is DAGVTQSPTHLIKTRGQQVTLRCSPISGHKSVSWYQQVLGQGPQFIFQYYEKEERGRGNFPDRFSARQFPNYSSELNVNALLLGDSALYLCASSPGQPVYGYTFGSGTRLTVV.

This clone was picked up a small number of times. The CDR3 is CASSFREPEKLFF. CDR3 DNA sequence: TGTGCCAGCAGCTTCCGGGAACCTGAAAAACTGTTTTTT. The chain links TRBV7-2 to TRBJ1-4, with unresolved D. The CDR3 has 13 residues. Germline lookup yields CDR1 SGHTA and CDR2 FQGNSA. V was cut by 3 bases and J by 7 bases, with 9 bases left in between.

The chain carries TRBV19 and TRBJ1-5; D perhaps matches TRBD1 (6 bases). Deletions cut 3 bases from V and 4 bases from J, with 13 bases between. Per germline, CDR1 LNHDA and CDR2 SQIVND (reference sequence). There are 15 residues in the CDR3. The CDR3 DNA follows: TGTGCCAGTAGTATTGATCGTAGGGGGAATCAGCCCCAGCATTTT. Amino acids: CASSIDRRGNQPQHF. Using reference TRBV19 and TRBJ1-5 for the parts outside the CDR3, the full variable domain is DGGITQSPKYLFRKEGQNVTLSCEQNLNHDAMYWYRQDPGQGLRLIYYSQIVNDFQKGDIAEGYSVSREKKESFPLTVTSAQKNPTAFYLCASSIDRRGNQPQHFGDGTRLSIL.

The chain is built from TRBV6-2 or TRBV6-3 and TRBJ2-5, with 8 positions matching TRBD2. This CDR3 has 20 residues. With 6 bases clipped from V and 4 bases from J, the junction kept 25 bases outside the gene matches. Germline loops: CDR1 MNHEY, CDR2 SVGEGT. Here the CDR3 DNA reads TGTGCCAGCAGCCCCGGACTAGCAGAATTTATAAACCAAAAGGGAGAGACCCAGTACTTC. Its translation: CASSPGLAEFINQKGETQYF.

V usage is TRBV19 and J usage is TRBJ1-5, with a tentative D call TRBD1 (5 bases). Trimming left V 4 bases short and J 7 bases short, with 20 bases between. This CDR3 spans 16 amino acids. Per the germline V gene, CDR1 is LNHDA and CDR2 is SQIVND (reference sequence). The CDR3 sequence is CASSKLEGSGKQPQHF. As DNA, the CDR3 is TGTGCCAGTAGTAAACTAGAAGGATCAGGGAAACAGCCCCAGCATTTT.

The chain links TRBV21-1 to TRBJ1-2; TRBD1 is taken as the D call from the table, unchecked against the DNA. TRBV21-1 has pseudogene status. The CDR3 consists of 16 residues. The CDR3 DNA is TGTGCCAGCAGCAAAGCGCGAGACATACCTAACTATGGCTACACCTTC. It translates to CASSKARDIPNYGYTF.

V is TRBV18 and J is TRBJ1-1, with D unclear. The CDR3 is 15 residues long. Germline V gene data show CDR1 as KGHSH and CDR2 as LQKENI. Deletions cut 2 bases from V and 0 bases from J, with 10 bases between. CDR3 bases: TGTGCCAGCTCACCATCGGGCCAACTGAACACTGAAGCTTTCTTT. Protein: CASSPSGQLNTEAFF.

V gene TRBV28 combines with J gene TRBJ1-5; TRBD1 matches at 7 bases. The germline CDR1 and CDR2 sequences are MDHEN and SYDVKM. J gave up 5 bases and V 10 bases, and 8 bases lay outside the gene matches. This CDR3 comprises 13 residues. The CDR3 coding sequence is TGTGCCACCACACAGGGGCGGTATCAGCCCCAGCATTTT. The encoded protein is CATTQGRYQPQHF. The full variable domain, with the rest looked up from reference TRBV28 and TRBJ1-5, is DVKVTQSSRYLVKRTGEKVFLECVQDMDHENMFWYRQDPGLGLRLIYFSYDVKMKEKGDIPEGYSVSREKKERFSLILESASTNQTSMYLCATTQGRYQPQHFGDGTRLSIL.

The V call is TRBV28, the J call TRBJ2-5, with no clear D. Trimming took off 3 bases at V and 7 bases at J, with 15 bases between the two ends. This CDR3 has 14 amino acids. Germline lookup yields CDR1 MDHEN and CDR2 SYDVKM. The CDR3 DNA follows: TGTGCCAGCAGTTTCAGGACCCGAGAAAGGACCCAGTACTTC. Its translation: CASSFRTRERTQYF.

The chain couples TRBV3-1 (or the pseudogene TRBV3-2) to TRBJ1-1; a possible D gene is TRBD1 (5 bases). Germline V gene sequence: CDR1 LGHDT, CDR2 YNNKEL (reference sequence). V lost 2 bases to trimming and J lost 8 bases, with 21 bases between them. This CDR3 region has 16 residues. The CDR3, as DNA: TGTGCCAGCAGCCAAAAGTGGGCTCTTAGGGCAGGGGAAGCTTTCTTT. It specifies CASSQKWALRAGEAFF.

This clone was observed a single time. The rearrangement joins TRBV2 to TRBJ2-7; 10 nucleotides agree with TRBD2. The V segment lost 7 bases and the J segment 0 bases; nucleotides outside the gene matches: 6. Germline V CDR1 and CDR2: SNHLY, FYNNEI. This CDR3 spans 15 amino acids. The CDR3 spells CASKPSGGSSYEQYF. The CDR3 DNA follows: TGTGCCAGCAAACCTAGCGGGGGTAGCTCCTACGAGCAGTACTTC.

The chain employs TRBV27 and TRBJ2-7; possibly TRBD2 for D (5 bases). The CDR3 is 14 residues long. Trimming left V 1 base short and J 6 bases short, with 13 bases between. The germline CDR1 and CDR2 sequences are MNHEY and SMNVEV (reference sequence). The CDR3 region is CASSLWLAAGEQYF. Here the CDR3 DNA reads TGTGCCAGCAGTTTATGGCTAGCAGCCGGCGAGCAGTACTTC.